This entry concerns a single T cell receptor (beta chain). A read error is likely here: a far larger clone is one base away. The V end was cut by 6 bases, the J end by 7 bases, with 19 bases between. CDR3 length: 15 residues. Germline CDR1 MNHGY, CDR2 SVAAGI. Peripheral blood, in roughly 6-milliliter volumes, was drawn at each of two time points. The data were taken from a study of prognosis after radiotherapy for stage I lung cancer. Study overall: The patients comprised some 14 men and 5 or 6 women, spanning ages roughly 53 to 85 and having a median of roughly 74 years.

Starting from genomic DNA, TCR beta CDR3 was amplified through two-round multiplex PCR. Primers specific to each TRBV and TRBJ gene were used in first-round PCR. TCRdb re-analysed the multiplex PCR reads in MiXCR, keeping a single row per CDR3 protein. The sample has more than 30,000 distinct CDR3 sequences; about 40% are singletons. V gene TRBV6-9 combines with J gene TRBJ2-1; no clear D. The sample in question was PBMCs, obtained before or after stereotactic body radiation therapy (not recorded which). This sequence originates from a donor over 45 with non-small cell lung cancer. Here the CDR3 reads CASRQLLAGVNEQFF. CDR3 DNA sequence: TGTGCCAGCAGACAACTATTAGCCGGTGTAAATGAGCAGTTCTTC.